The 12 T cell receptor beta chains below were found in one sample sequenced in a study of cytomegalovirus exposure and HLA in healthy donors. The PCR employed 60 Vbeta primers together with 13 Jbeta primers. Sequenced by immunoSEQ multiplex PCR; TCRdb stores in-frame clones only, minus some. The profile covers approximately 150,000 clones, with around 82% appearing a single time and 3% to 3.5% taken by the ten largest. The specimen was PBMCs. These receptors were taken from a man aged 18 to 29 in good health and CMV-seropositive.

The genes are TRBV19 and TRBJ2-5, with TRBD2 identical over 11 bases. The CDR3 is 18 amino acids. Germline trimming cut 4 bases from V and 2 bases from J; bases unmatched to any gene: 12. The germline gives CDR1 LNHDA, CDR2 SQIVND (reference sequence). The CDR3 sequence: CASSRTGLAVLRQETQYF. CDR3 in DNA: TGTGCCAGTAGTAGAACGGGACTAGCGGTTCTCCGGCAAGAGACCCAGTACTTC. The whole variable domain, filled in from reference TRBV19 and TRBJ2-5, reads DGGITQSPKYLFRKEGQNVTLSCEQNLNHDAMYWYRQDPGQGLRLIYYSQIVNDFQKGDIAEGYSVSREKKESFPLTVTSAQKNPTAFYLCASSRTGLAVLRQETQYFGPGTRLLVL.

V gene TRBV6-6 combines with J gene TRBJ1-5, with D maybe TRBD1 (5 bases). Germline V gene lookup returns CDR1 MNHNY and CDR2 SVGAGI (reference sequence). V lost 4 bases, J lost 3 bases, and 10 bases lay in between. The CDR3 runs to 14 residues. Here the CDR3 reads CASSFDRTNQPQHF. The CDR3 DNA sequence: TGTGCCAGCAGTTTTGACAGAACCAATCAGCCCCAGCATTTT.

The DNA for the CDR3 is TGCGCCAGCAGCCAACCCAGGGACAGGTTTTACGAGCAGTACTTC. This sequence encodes CASSQPRDRFYEQYF. The rearrangement uses TRBV4-1 and TRBJ2-5; 8 positions agree with TRBD1. The end of the DNA fits TRBJ2-7 better, so the J call may be wrong. CDR3 length equals 15 residues. The germline V gene encodes CDR1 MGHRA and CDR2 YSYEKL.

This chain connects TRBV19 to TRBJ1-4; D not certain. The CDR3 covers 14 residues. Trimming stripped 4 bases from V and 6 bases from J, with 12 bases between. Germline values: CDR1 LNHDA, CDR2 SQIVND (reference sequence). The CDR3 is CASSRTSGDEKLFF. The CDR3 DNA reads as TGTGCCAGTAGTAGGACGTCGGGAGATGAAAAACTGTTTTTT.

The chain couples TRBV11-3 to TRBJ2-7; 13 bases fit TRBD2. The CDR3 has 14 amino acids. With V trimmed by 5 bases and J by 5 bases, 3 bases remained unmatched. Looked up from germline, CDR1 is SGHNT and CDR2 is YENEEA. The CDR3 loop is CASSNGLAGDEQYF. DNA for the CDR3: TGTGCCAGCAGCAACGGACTAGCGGGAGACGAGCAGTACTTC.

This clone was counted only a few times. The chain is built from TRBV28 and TRBJ2-7; 7 positions agree with TRBD1. Germline V gene data show CDR1 as MDHEN and CDR2 as SYDVKM. V was clipped by 2 bases and J by 1 base; unmatched bases: 5. CDR3 length: 15 residues. CDR3 sequence (DNA): TGTGCCAGCAGTTTAACAGGGGACCTTTCCTACGAGCAGTACTTC. The encoded protein is CASSLTGDLSYEQYF.

The rearrangement joins TRBV7-9 to TRBJ1-4; TRBD1 aligns across 7 bases. The CDR3 spans 19 residues. From germline, CDR1 is SEHNR and CDR2 FQNEAQ (reference sequence). Trimming removed 5 bases from V and 1 base from J; junction bases left unmatched: 16. In nucleotides, the CDR3 is TGTGCCAGCAGCGCCCCCCAGGGGGAGGCGTGGATAACTAATGAAAAACTGTTTTTT. Translating gives CASSAPQGEAWITNEKLFF.

The chain joins TRBV29-1 to TRBJ2-3; a weak D match, TRBD2 (6 bases). Looked up from germline, CDR1 is SQVTM and CDR2 is ANQGSEA. V was trimmed by 5 bases and J by 5 bases, leaving 14 bases between them. This CDR3 has 13 amino acids. DNA of the CDR3: TGCAGCGTTCCAGGAGGGAATGGAGATACGCAGTATTTT. It translates to CSVPGGNGDTQYF.

CDR3 region: CASSVGRPLAKNIQYF. The CDR3 DNA sequence: TGTGCCAGCAGTGTAGGGAGACCTCTAGCCAAAAACATTCAGTACTTC. This chain uses TRBV6-1 with TRBJ2-4; a possible D gene is TRBD2 (5 bases). The V end lost 4 bases, the J end lost 0 bases, and 13 bases lay between the germline ends. The CDR3 length is 16 residues. Per the germline V gene, CDR1 is MNHNS and CDR2 is SASEGT.

As to this clone: The germline gene is not matched at one end of the junction; a read error may be the cause. This rearrangement joins TRBV6-1 to TRBJ2-3, with 9 bases lining up with TRBD1. Germline V gives CDR1 MNHNS, CDR2 SASEGT. CDR3 size: 19 residues. CDR3 sequence: CASSEVHLRDRVVPDTQYF. CDR3 coding DNA: TGTGCCAGCAGCGAAGTACATCTCCGGGACAGGGTTGTACCAGATACGCAGTATTTT.

This chain joins TRBV5-1 and TRBJ2-5; 8 bases line up with TRBD1. The V segment lost 5 bases and the J segment 4 bases; nucleotides outside the gene matches: 16. CDR3 length: 17 amino acids. Germline V CDR1 and CDR2: SGHRS, YFSETQ. CDR3 sequence (DNA): TGCGCCAGCAGGGGCTTCGCAGGGGGCGCCCAGGCAGAGACCCAGTACTTC. The encoded protein is CASRGFAGGAQAETQYF.

The chain uses TRBV4-1 and TRBJ1-1; D is uncertain. V shed 4 bases and J shed 3 bases, with 9 bases lying between them. Per the germline V gene, CDR1 is MGHRA and CDR2 is YSYEKL. The CDR3 sequence is 13 residues long. The chain's CDR3 is CASSLGRDTEAFF. In DNA form, the CDR3 reads TGCGCCAGCAGCCTAGGGCGGGACACTGAAGCTTTCTTT.